The 7 T cell receptor beta chains given below trace back to one sample, sequenced in a study of blood T cell repertoires in COVID-19. Libraries were prepared by immunoSEQ multiplex PCR; TCRdb keeps only in-frame clonotypes and omits some of them. The sample lists about 130,000 clones; about 70% were seen once. Sequenced: peripheral blood. Receptor source: a woman aged 70-85 years with acute or convalescent COVID-19.

To note about this clone: The identical CDR3 is also encoded by other nucleotide sequences in the sample. DNA for the CDR3: TGTGCCAGCAGTCCAGGACTAGCGGGTACCTACGAGCAGTACTTC. The encoded protein is CASSPGLAGTYEQYF. The chain carries TRBV3-1 (or the pseudogene TRBV3-2) and TRBJ2-7; 11 nucleotides match TRBD2. V shed 6 bases, J shed 2 bases, and the junction held 6 bases outside the gene matches. Per germline, CDR1 LGHDT and CDR2 YNNKEL (reference sequence). This CDR3 has 15 amino acids.

This clone was counted a few times. The chain employs TRBV10-3 and TRBJ2-3; weak D call: TRBD2 (5 bases). Germline-derived CDR1 and CDR2 are ENHRY and SYGVKD. V was cut by 6 bases and J by 5 bases, with 9 bases left in between. The CDR3 covers 12 residues. This chain's CDR3 is CAIREEGDTQYF. CDR3 bases: TGTGCCATCAGGGAAGAGGGAGATACGCAGTATTTT.

J is TRBJ2-1 and V is TRBV6-4, with D possibly matching TRBD1 (5 bases). The CDR3 length is 15 residues. Trimming stripped 0 bases from V and 0 bases from J, with 6 bases between. The germline V gene has CDR1 MRHNA and CDR2 SNTAGT. This CDR3 reads CASSDSQGSYNEQFF. CDR3 coding DNA: TGTGCCAGCAGTGACTCTCAGGGCTCCTACAATGAGCAGTTCTTC.

Here the CDR3 DNA reads TGTGCCAGCAGCACAACAGGGTTCTACGAGCAGTACTTC. Its translation is CASSTTGFYEQYF. V is TRBV5-5 and J is TRBJ2-7; maybe TRBD1 (6 bases). Germline lookup yields CDR1 SGHKS and CDR2 YYEKEE (reference sequence). Trimming took off 4 bases at V and 3 bases at J, with 11 bases between the two ends. This CDR3 is built from 13 residues.

The chain couples TRBV19 to TRBJ2-3; 10 nucleotides match TRBD2. CDR3 length equals 15 residues. V dropped 0 bases and J dropped 8; count of bases not matched to a gene: 5. Germline V CDR1 and CDR2: LNHDA, SQIVND (reference sequence). The CDR3, as DNA: TGTGCCAGTAGTATAGATCTTCTAGCGGGGGCTACGCAGTATTTT. Protein product: CASSIDLLAGATQYF.

This clone was recorded at least ten times. In DNA form, the CDR3 reads TGTGCCAGCAGCCGTAGCGGGAGTACAGATACGCAGTATTTT. This sequence encodes CASSRSGSTDTQYF. The chain links TRBV11-3 to TRBJ2-3, with TRBD2 matching 9 bases. The CDR3 runs 14 residues. From germline, CDR1 is SGHNT and CDR2 YENEEA. Losses at the gene ends were 5 bases for V and 3 bases for J; bases not matched to a gene: 3.

CDR3 DNA sequence: TGTGCCAGCAGCGTAGTAGCGGGAGGGCTTATGGCTGAGCAGTTCTTC. This sequence encodes CASSVVAGGLMAEQFF. The chain recombines TRBV9 with TRBJ2-1, with 11 bases lining up with TRBD2. Trimming took 0 bases from V and 9 from J; bases not matched to a gene: 8. The CDR3 is 16 amino acids. The germline gives CDR1 SGDLS, CDR2 YYNGEE.